The 16 T cell receptor beta chains below come from one sample, sequenced in a study of cytomegalovirus exposure and HLA in healthy donors. PCR used 60 Vbeta primers and 13 Jbeta primers. Generated by immunoSEQ multiplex PCR, the TCRdb table keeps only in-frame clones and is missing some. The table shows some 130,000 clones, with approximately 74% occurring only once. Sample: PBMCs. Every receptor here comes from a male donor in good health and CMV-seronegative.

The chain combines TRBV18 with TRBJ2-1, with D maybe TRBD2 (6 bases). This CDR3 is 14 amino acids long. Deletions cut 4 bases from V and 7 bases from J, with 14 bases between. Germline assignment: CDR1 KGHSH and CDR2 LQKENI. In nucleotides, the CDR3 is TGTGCCAGCTCACGTGCGGGGACTTCAAATGAGCAGTTCTTC. Its protein product is CASSRAGTSNEQFF.

The chain recombines TRBV4-1 with TRBJ2-5; D is unresolved. Germline assignment: CDR1 MGHRA and CDR2 YSYEKL. This CDR3 is built from 13 residues. The V end was cut by 1 base, the J end by 4 bases, with 7 bases between. In DNA, the CDR3 is TGCGCCAGCAGCCAAGGGCCCCGAGAGACCCAGTACTTC. This translates into CASSQGPRETQYF.

J is TRBJ1-1 and V is TRBV5-1; the match to TRBD1 covers 7 bases. The CDR3 contains 16 residues. The V segment lost 0 bases and the J segment 3 bases; nucleotides outside the gene matches: 8. Germline CDR1 reads SGHRS; CDR2 reads YFSETQ. The CDR3 reads CASSLAGVTGDTEAFF. The CDR3 coding sequence is TGCGCCAGCAGCTTGGCTGGGGTTACAGGGGACACTGAAGCTTTCTTT.

The chain recombines TRBV2 with TRBJ1-5; 7 bases are a match to TRBD1. J was trimmed by 1 base and V by 4 bases; bases with no gene match: 4. Germline V CDR1 and CDR2: SNHLY, FYNNEI. The CDR3 extends over 15 amino acids. The CDR3 DNA is TGTGCCAGCAGTGTTTCAGGGGGAAGCAATCAGCCCCAGCATTTT. Amino acids: CASSVSGGSNQPQHF.

The genes are TRBV5-3 and TRBJ1-2, with D tentatively TRBD1 (6 bases). TRBV5-3 has ORF status, its function being uncertain. The CDR3 extends over 15 amino acids. Trimming removed 0 bases from V and 5 bases from J, with 14 bases in between. The CDR3: CARSLERGAEYGYTF. For the CDR3, the DNA is TGTGCCAGAAGCTTGGAGCGGGGGGCGGAGTATGGCTACACCTTC.

The chain combines TRBV5-1 with TRBJ2-1; 14 bases are shared with TRBD2. From germline, CDR1 is SGHRS and CDR2 YFSETQ. J lost 8 bases, V lost 1 base, and 8 bases had no gene match. There are 17 residues in the CDR3. The CDR3 nucleotides read TGCGCCAGCAGCTTGAGACTAGCGGGGGGGCATATCGATGAGCAGTTCTTC. Amino acids: CASSLRLAGGHIDEQFF.

The rearrangement joins TRBV7-2 to TRBJ2-5; 7 bases are shared with TRBD2. With the DNA end fitting TRBJ2-7 better, the J assignment may be wrong. The CDR3 runs to 14 residues. Germline assignment: CDR1 SGHTA and CDR2 FQGNSA. The CDR3 DNA sequence: TGTGCCAGCAGCTCCGGGGGGTCATCCTACGAGCAGTACTTC. Its translation is CASSSGGSSYEQYF.

V gene TRBV7-5 combines with J gene TRBJ1-1. TRBV7-5 is noted as a pseudogene. The CDR3 covers 13 residues. CDR3 nucleotides: TGTGCCAGCAGCGTATCGTGGAACACTGAAGCTTTCTTT. Its translation is CASSVSWNTEAFF.

The rearrangement joins TRBV10-3 to TRBJ2-1; D remains unclear. Germline CDR1 and CDR2: ENHRY and SYGVKD. The CDR3 length is 16 residues. V gave up 2 bases and J gave up 1 base, with 12 bases separating them. The CDR3 coding sequence is TGTGCCATCAGTGAGGCGAAGGCGGATTCCTACAATGAGCAGTTCTTC. This encodes CAISEAKADSYNEQFF.

This clone came up once. V and J are TRBV28 and TRBJ2-5, with 7 bases fitting TRBD1. The J call may be wrong; the DNA end is better matched by TRBJ2-7. Germline V gene data show CDR1 as MDHEN and CDR2 as SYDVKM. There are 14 residues in the CDR3. DNA of the CDR3: TGTGCCAGCACTATAAACCGACAGGGCCACGAGCAGTACTTC. The encoded protein is CASTINRQGHEQYF.

The CDR3 DNA follows: TGTGCCAGCAGCGTCGGCCGGGACAGACGGCAGTACTTC. Protein: CASSVGRDRRQYF. The rearrangement links TRBV9 to TRBJ2-7, with 7 bases identical to TRBD1. Germline V gene data show CDR1 as SGDLS and CDR2 as YYNGEE. V trimming: 2 bases; J trimming: 9 bases; junction bases outside the gene matches: 8. The CDR3 has 13 residues.

This chain joins TRBV19 and TRBJ1-6, with no clear D. The CDR3 is 14 amino acids. The germline CDR1 and CDR2 sequences are LNHDA and SQIVND (reference sequence). V was shortened by 7 bases and J by 4 bases, with 11 bases between the two germline ends. CDR3 nucleotide sequence: TGTGCCAGTACCTCGGGTCATTATAATTCACCCCTCCACTTT. This sequence encodes CASTSGHYNSPLHF.

The rearrangement links TRBV28 to TRBJ1-2, with D hard to call. The germline V and J ends were trimmed by 4 bases and 8 bases, with 14 bases remaining between them. There are 13 residues in the CDR3. CDR1 is MDHEN and CDR2 is SYDVKM in the germline V gene. The CDR3 sequence is CASSSPPTLGYTF. The CDR3 DNA sequence: TGTGCCAGCAGTTCTCCCCCTACCTTGGGCTACACCTTC.

The chain couples TRBV5-1 to TRBJ2-7; 7 positions agree with TRBD1. CDR1 is SGHRS, CDR2 YFSETQ, per germline. The ends lost 4 bases at V and 2 bases at J; junction bases unmatched: 6. The CDR3 loop spans 14 amino acids. CDR3 DNA: TGCGCCAGCAGCATCGGACAGGACACCTACGAGCAGTACTTC. Its translation: CASSIGQDTYEQYF.

For the CDR3, the DNA is TGTGCCAGCAGCAGACAGTTGAACACTGAAGCTTTCTTT. Translating it yields CASSRQLNTEAFF. The V and J genes are TRBV11-3 and TRBJ1-1, with D maybe TRBD1 (5 bases). Trimming removed 5 bases from V and 0 bases from J, with 7 bases in between. From germline, CDR1 is SGHNT and CDR2 YENEEA. The CDR3 is 13 residues long.

The V and J genes are TRBV7-9 and TRBJ1-1; 9 bases align to TRBD1. The CDR3 totals 16 residues. The germline V gene has CDR1 SEHNR and CDR2 FQNEAQ (reference sequence). Trimming removed 0 bases from V and 1 base from J; junction bases left unmatched: 3. The DNA of the CDR3 is TGTGCCAGCAGCTTAGCAAGGGGACAGGGGAACACTGAAGCTTTCTTT. This encodes CASSLARGQGNTEAFF.